This T cell receptor beta chain was sequenced for a study of neurological immune-mediated disorders. Per sequencing run, 15-18 subjects together gave over 160 million TCR-beta sequences. Using its own MiXCR run on the 5' RACE reads, TCRdb lists one record per CDR3 protein. The sample includes over 55,000 distinct CDR3 sequences, about 8.9% of them seen just once. Time point described: longitudinal time-point 2. The study built unsorted libraries from 2 million PBMCs kept at -80 C. About this clonotype itself: Its antigen remains unidentified.

From germline, CDR1 is MGHRA and CDR2 YSYEKL. CDR3 length: 14 residues. The V gene end was trimmed by 8 bases and the J gene end by 0 bases; junction bases not matched to a gene: 7. Findings of the study overall: Expansion of TCR clones was greatest in HTLV-1-associated myelopathy and smallest in multiple sclerosis, where it fell below that of healthy controls. Private repertoires in all groups were suggested, as expanded clones shared no CDR3 amino acid sequences across subjects.

This TCR came from a man in his thirties or forties in good health. What was sequenced was PBMCs. This chain joins TRBV4-1 and TRBJ2-7, with 7 positions matching TRBD1. CDR3 sequence reads: CASQEGAGSYEQYF. CDR3 DNA: TGCGCCAGCCAAGAGGGGGCCGGCTCCTACGAGCAGTACTTC.